What follows is one T cell receptor (beta chain) and its context. As yet, its antigen is unknown. The source of the sample is a study of blood T cells in healthy people across ages. A sample-barcoded 5' primer and a J-beta primer mix were used in a second PCR of roughly 6 to 12 cycles. TCRdb used MiXCR to reprocess the 5' RACE reads, holding one entry per CDR3 protein. The sample has roughly 1,500,000 distinct CDR3 sequences, 42% seen once. The V and J ends lost 5 bases and 4 bases, in that order; junction bases with no gene match: 3. This CDR3 is 12 amino acids long. Germline lookup yields CDR1 GTSNPN and CDR2 SVGIG (reference sequence). General study points: Higher diversity and more naive CD4+ cells were features of long-lived donors, compared to aged donors.

Each donor gave 9.5 to 10 milliliters of peripheral blood. The sequence was collected from a woman aged 18-29 years in good health. The chain has TRBV30 and TRBJ1-2; 8 bases are shared with TRBD1. The sample consisted of blood. The chain's CDR3 is CAWGTGGYGYTF. CDR3 DNA: TGTGCCTGGGGTACAGGGGGCTATGGCTACACCTTC.